This paragraph reports one T cell receptor (beta chain). CDR3 size: 14 residues. Germline-derived CDR1 and CDR2 are MRHNA and SNTAGT. The junction had 11 bases not matched to a gene; V was cut back by 5 bases and J by 7 bases. TCRdb keeps only in-frame clones here, not all; method: immunoSEQ multiplex PCR. The sample lists some 700,000 clones; approximately 88% were seen once. The sample belongs to a study of shared T cell receptors in the human thymus. These sequences were also reported in another study, on human thymus T cells. That source adds: Resections obtained during corrective heart surgery supplied the thymus tissue. Apparent skewing of V and J gene usage characterized both thymic and blood repertoires.

The sequenced sample was thymocytes. This chain connects TRBV6-4 to TRBJ2-7, with 7 positions matching TRBD2. The clonotype originates from a boy under two years old with a congenital heart defect. DNA for the CDR3: TGTGCCAGCAGTTGCCGGGACTACCACTTGGAGCAGTACTTC. Its protein product is CASSCRDYHLEQYF.